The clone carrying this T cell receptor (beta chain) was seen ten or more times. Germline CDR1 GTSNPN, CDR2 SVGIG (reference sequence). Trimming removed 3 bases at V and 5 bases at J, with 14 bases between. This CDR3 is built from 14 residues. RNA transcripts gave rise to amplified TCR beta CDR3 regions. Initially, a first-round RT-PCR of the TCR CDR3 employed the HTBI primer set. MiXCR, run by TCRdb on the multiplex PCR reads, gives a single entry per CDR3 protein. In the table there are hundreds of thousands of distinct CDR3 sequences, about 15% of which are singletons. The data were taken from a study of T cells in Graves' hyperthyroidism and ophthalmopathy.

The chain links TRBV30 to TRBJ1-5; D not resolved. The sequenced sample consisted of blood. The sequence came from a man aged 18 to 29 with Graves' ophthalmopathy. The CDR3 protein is CAWRGPLNYQPQHF. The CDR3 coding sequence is TGTGCCTGGAGAGGCCCGCTGAATTATCAGCCCCAGCATTTT.